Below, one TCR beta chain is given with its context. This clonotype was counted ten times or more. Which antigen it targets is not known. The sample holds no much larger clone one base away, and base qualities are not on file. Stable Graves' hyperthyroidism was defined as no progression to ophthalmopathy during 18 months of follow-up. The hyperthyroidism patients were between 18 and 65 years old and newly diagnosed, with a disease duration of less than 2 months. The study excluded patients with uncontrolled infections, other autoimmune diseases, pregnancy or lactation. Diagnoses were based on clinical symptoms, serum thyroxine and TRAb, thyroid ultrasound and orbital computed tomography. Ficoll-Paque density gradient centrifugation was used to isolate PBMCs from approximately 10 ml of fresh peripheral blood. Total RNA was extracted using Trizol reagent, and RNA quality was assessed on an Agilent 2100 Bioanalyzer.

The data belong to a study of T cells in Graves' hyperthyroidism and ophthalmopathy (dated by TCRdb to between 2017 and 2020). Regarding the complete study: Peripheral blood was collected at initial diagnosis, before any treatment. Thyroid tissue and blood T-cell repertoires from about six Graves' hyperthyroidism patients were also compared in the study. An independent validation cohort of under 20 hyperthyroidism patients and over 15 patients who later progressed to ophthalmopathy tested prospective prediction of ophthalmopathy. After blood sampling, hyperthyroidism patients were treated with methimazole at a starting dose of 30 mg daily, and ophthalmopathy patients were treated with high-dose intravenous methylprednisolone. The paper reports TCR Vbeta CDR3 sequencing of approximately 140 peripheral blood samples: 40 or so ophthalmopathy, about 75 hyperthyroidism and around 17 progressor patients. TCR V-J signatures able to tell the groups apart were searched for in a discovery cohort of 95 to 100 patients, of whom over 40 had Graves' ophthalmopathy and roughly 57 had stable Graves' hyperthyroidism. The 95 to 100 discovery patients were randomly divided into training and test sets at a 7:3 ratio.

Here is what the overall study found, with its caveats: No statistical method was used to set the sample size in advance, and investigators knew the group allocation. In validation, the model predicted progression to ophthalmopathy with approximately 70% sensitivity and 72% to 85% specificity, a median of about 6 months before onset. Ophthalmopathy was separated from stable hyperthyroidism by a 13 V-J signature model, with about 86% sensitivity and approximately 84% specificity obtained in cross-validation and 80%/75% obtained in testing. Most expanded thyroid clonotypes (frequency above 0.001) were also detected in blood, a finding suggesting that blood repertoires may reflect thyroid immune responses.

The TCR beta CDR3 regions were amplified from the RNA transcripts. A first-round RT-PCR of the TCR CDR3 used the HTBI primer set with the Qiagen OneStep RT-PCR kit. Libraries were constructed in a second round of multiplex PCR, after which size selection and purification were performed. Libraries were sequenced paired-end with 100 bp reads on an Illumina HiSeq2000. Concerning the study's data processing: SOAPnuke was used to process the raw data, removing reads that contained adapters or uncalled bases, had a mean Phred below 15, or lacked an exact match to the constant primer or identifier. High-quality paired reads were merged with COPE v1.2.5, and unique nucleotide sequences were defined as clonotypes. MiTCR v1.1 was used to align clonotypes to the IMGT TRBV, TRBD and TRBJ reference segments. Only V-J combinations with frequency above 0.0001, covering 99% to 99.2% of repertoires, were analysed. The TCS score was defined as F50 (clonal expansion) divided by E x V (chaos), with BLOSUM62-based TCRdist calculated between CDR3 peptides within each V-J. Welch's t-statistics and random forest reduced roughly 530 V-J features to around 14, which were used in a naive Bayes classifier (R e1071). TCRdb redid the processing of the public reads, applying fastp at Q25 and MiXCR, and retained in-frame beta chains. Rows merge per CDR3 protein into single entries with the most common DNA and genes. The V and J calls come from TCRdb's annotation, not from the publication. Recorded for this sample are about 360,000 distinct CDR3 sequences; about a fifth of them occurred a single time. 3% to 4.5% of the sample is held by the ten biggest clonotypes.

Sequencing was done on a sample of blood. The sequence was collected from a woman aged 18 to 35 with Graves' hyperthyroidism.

The CDR3 protein sequence reads: CASSQRSIWGVRETQYF. The DNA reads as follows: TGTGCCAGCAGCCAACGGTCTATCTGGGGGGTCAGGGAGACCCAGTACTTC. Rearrangement joined TRBV3-1 to TRBJ2-5; the D gene is possibly TRBD2, with 6 bases matching. Inclusive of the bounding cysteine and phenylalanine, the CDR3 is 17 residues long. The CDR3 DNA has 51 bases and is translated from base 1. The V and J ends are trimmed by 2 bases and 5 bases, leaving 21 bases between them. CDR1 and CDR2 were assigned from the germline V gene (reference sequence) as LGHDT and YNNKEL.